This TCR beta chain was profiled in a study of beta chain features in type 1 diabetes. Study summary: What patients shared with healthy donors was a similar profile of age, gender and cell yields. Over all samples combined, about 99,000,000 sorted cells were examined.

Study-wide findings and caveats: Shortening of TCRB CDR3s, moderate but significant, appeared in all four CD4+ subsets of Type 1 diabetes patients.

Isolated RNA was reverse transcribed in full, so expressed TCRB transcripts were sequenced. Measured with immunoSEQ multiplex PCR; TCRdb has only the in-frame clones, and not every one. Of 500,000 to 650,000 clones listed, 9.5% to 15% are singletons. This CDR3 has 15 amino acids. Per germline, CDR1 LNHDA and CDR2 SQIVND (reference sequence). After removal of 6 bases from V and 2 bases from J, the junction contained 7 bases not matched to a gene. This clone was seen only a few times. Antigen specificity is unknown. The material sequenced was naive CD4+ T cells from blood. This TCR derives from a man aged 25 to 45 with type 1 diabetes. V gene TRBV19 combines with J gene TRBJ2-1; 7 bases align to TRBD1. The CDR3 nucleotides read TGTGCCAGTAGGACGACAGGGTCCCCCTACAATGAGCAGTTCTTC. As protein: CASRTTGSPYNEQFF. The variable domain in full, completed from reference TRBV19 and TRBJ2-1, reads DGGITQSPKYLFRKEGQNVTLSCEQNLNHDAMYWYRQDPGQGLRLIYYSQIVNDFQKGDIAEGYSVSREKKESFPLTVTSAQKNPTAFYLCASRTTGSPYNEQFFGPGTRLTVL.